This passage covers 21 T cell receptor beta chains from one sample sequenced in a study of T cell responses to AZD1222 COVID-19 vaccine. TCRdb's copy holds only in-frame clones and misses some; the assay was immunoSEQ multiplex PCR. This sample carries 150,000 to 180,000 clones, around nine tenths of them seen once, and the ten largest clones take around 18%. Sequencing was performed on peripheral blood, taken on day 0 of AZD1222 vaccination. The receptors were sampled from an adult in good health.

J is TRBJ2-7 and V is TRBV30, with D possibly matching TRBD1 (6 bases). In germline, CDR1 is GTSNPN, CDR2 SVGIG (reference sequence). The CDR3 runs 14 residues. The V and J ends lost 0 bases and 4 bases respectively, with 13 bases between them. The CDR3 nucleotides are TGTGCCTGGAGTGTACCCGGACAGAGTTACGAGCAGTACTTC. Its translation: CAWSVPGQSYEQYF.

The chain joins TRBV19 to TRBJ1-3; D remains ambiguous. V lost 5 bases, J lost 0 bases, and 5 bases lay in between. This CDR3 is built from 13 residues. Germline-derived CDR1 and CDR2 are LNHDA and SQIVND (reference sequence). The CDR3 protein is CASSFPSGNTIYF. CDR3 nucleotide sequence: TGTGCCAGTAGTTTCCCCTCTGGAAACACCATATATTTT.

A word on this clone: The same CDR3 arises from other DNA sequences in this sample as well. The chain has TRBV2 and TRBJ1-6, with no clear D. There are 12 residues in the CDR3. Germline-derived CDR1 and CDR2 are SNHLY and FYNNEI. V dropped 4 bases and J dropped 8 bases, with 6 bases sitting between them. CDR3 residues: CASSVGDSPLHF. The CDR3 coding sequence is TGTGCCAGCAGTGTTGGGGATTCACCCCTCCACTTT.

The chain carries TRBV7-9 and TRBJ2-7; D not resolved. CDR3 length: 12 residues. From germline, CDR1 is SEHNR and CDR2 FQNEAQ (reference sequence). Trimming shortened V by 3 bases and J by 7 bases, and 10 bases separated the two germline ends. In DNA, the CDR3 is TGTGCCAGCAGCTTGAAAGCTAATGAGCAGTACTTC. This translates into CASSLKANEQYF.

This rearrangement joins TRBV19 to TRBJ1-6, with D possibly matching TRBD1 (6 bases). This CDR3 comprises 14 residues. V gave up 6 bases and J gave up 8 bases, with 14 bases separating them. Per germline, CDR1 LNHDA and CDR2 SQIVND (reference sequence). The DNA of the CDR3 is TGTGCCAGTAGATCCCGGGACAACTATTCACCCCTCCACTTT. Protein: CASRSRDNYSPLHF.

The chain is built from TRBV3-1 (or the pseudogene TRBV3-2) and TRBJ1-5; 9 bases are a match to TRBD1. The length of the CDR3 is 18 residues. CDR1 LGHDT and CDR2 YNNKEL come from the germline V gene (reference sequence). V shed 3 bases, J shed 0 bases, and the junction held 9 bases outside the gene matches. Written as DNA, the CDR3 is TGTGCCAGCAGCCACCGACCCACGACAGGGGGTAGCAATCAGCCCCAGCATTTT. It yields the protein CASSHRPTTGGSNQPQHF.

The table lists this clone with a few counts. The chain couples TRBV5-1 to TRBJ1-1; D remains ambiguous. Per the germline V gene, CDR1 is SGHRS and CDR2 is YFSETQ. Between the trimmed V and J ends, which lost 0 bases and 0 bases, there was a span of 9 bases. The CDR3 has 15 amino acids. This chain's CDR3 is CASSLAGAMNTEAFF. For the CDR3, the DNA is TGCGCCAGCAGCTTGGCCGGAGCGATGAACACTGAAGCTTTCTTT.

The rearrangement links TRBV12-3 or TRBV12-4 to TRBJ2-5; D gene ambiguous. V gave up 2 bases and J gave up 5 bases, with 3 bases separating them. The CDR3 totals 11 residues. The CDR3 sequence: CASSLSETQYF. CDR3 coding DNA: TGTGCCAGCAGTTTATCGGAGACCCAGTACTTC.

This chain joins TRBV12-5 and TRBJ2-1; weak D call: TRBD2 (6 bases). This CDR3 comprises 18 residues. V lost 7 bases to trimming and J lost 0 bases, with 22 bases between them. Germline CDR1 is LGHNT and CDR2 is FRNRAP. The CDR3 reads CASDVSGLAGSSYNEQFF. The CDR3 region has the DNA TGTGCTAGTGATGTGTCTGGTTTGGCGGGGAGCTCCTACAATGAGCAGTTCTTC.

V gene TRBV7-8 combines with J gene TRBJ2-1; the D is unclear. The V gene's germline CDR1 is SGHVS and CDR2 FQNEAQ. The length of the CDR3 is 14 residues. V was cut by 1 base and J by 4 bases, with 8 bases left in between. The CDR3 nucleotides are TGTGCCAGCAGCTTAGTACACTCTTACAATGAGCAGTTCTTC. Translated: CASSLVHSYNEQFF.

CDR3 sequence: CASSQTGADSGNTIYF. The CDR3 DNA reads as TGTGCCAGCAGCCAGACAGGGGCGGACTCTGGAAACACCATATATTTT. The J gene is TRBJ1-3, the V gene TRBV9; TRBD1 matches 8 bases. With 4 bases clipped from V and 0 bases from J, the junction kept 6 bases outside the gene matches. The germline V gene encodes CDR1 SGDLS and CDR2 YYNGEE. This CDR3 has 16 residues.

This chain connects TRBV5-5 to TRBJ1-1, with D unresolved. Deletions cut 0 bases from V and 4 bases from J, with 16 bases between. CDR1 is SGHKS, CDR2 YYEKEE, per germline (reference sequence). CDR3 length: 16 residues. The CDR3 DNA follows: TGTGCCAGCAGCTTGGTGGTTAGAGCTCGGGGCACTGAAGCTTTCTTT. It yields the protein CASSLVVRARGTEAFF.

The chain links TRBV28 to TRBJ1-1; TRBD1 aligns across 7 bases. Trimming removed 7 bases from V and 0 bases from J; junction bases left unmatched: 8. The CDR3 length is 15 residues. Germline V gene lookup returns CDR1 MDHEN and CDR2 SYDVKM. CDR3: CASMGLTGVNTEAFF. CDR3 sequence (DNA): TGTGCCAGCATGGGACTAACAGGGGTGAACACTGAAGCTTTCTTT.

The chain is built from TRBV5-1 and TRBJ1-3; 9 positions agree with TRBD1. CDR3 length: 17 residues. CDR1 is SGHRS and CDR2 is YFSETQ in the germline V gene. V shed 4 bases, J shed 0 bases, and the junction held 8 bases outside the gene matches. The CDR3 region has the DNA TGCGCCAGCAGCACCGGGACAGGGCTGGGCTCTGGAAACACCATATATTTT. Protein sequence: CASSTGTGLGSGNTIYF. Full variable domain (remainder filled in from reference TRBV5-1 and TRBJ1-3): KAGVTQTPRYLIKTRGQQVTLSCSPISGHRSVSWYQQTPGQGLQFLFEYFSETQRNKGNFPGRFSGRQFSNSRSEMNVSTLELGDSALYLCASSTGTGLGSGNTIYFGEGSWLTVV.

This clone was observed once. The genes are TRBV28 and TRBJ1-6; tentatively, D is TRBD1 (5 bases). CDR1 MDHEN and CDR2 SYDVKM come from the germline V gene. Trimming removed 7 bases from V and 6 bases from J, with 19 bases in between. This CDR3 has 16 residues. The CDR3 DNA is TGTGCCAGCAATCCAGGTGACAAAAGGGGTAATTCACCCCTCCACTTT. This encodes CASNPGDKRGNSPLHF.

The chain has TRBV18 and TRBJ1-2; D gene uncertain. This CDR3 has 14 residues. The ends were cut back, 4 bases at V and 2 bases at J, with 11 bases in the middle. The germline V gene encodes CDR1 KGHSH and CDR2 LQKENI. In DNA, the CDR3 is TGTGCCAGCTCACTGGGGTGGCAGAACTATGGCTACACCTTC. It yields the protein CASSLGWQNYGYTF.

This sequence joins TRBV30 and TRBJ1-5, with D perhaps matching TRBD1 (5 bases). Germline CDR1 GTSNPN, CDR2 SVGIG (reference sequence). The CDR3 contains 14 residues. Between the trimmed V and J ends, which lost 0 bases and 6 bases, there was a span of 12 bases. CDR3 protein: CAWSVRRGGQPQHF. CDR3 in DNA: TGTGCCTGGAGTGTACGGAGGGGAGGTCAGCCCCAGCATTTT.

The chain recombines TRBV5-1 with TRBJ2-3; D perhaps matches TRBD1 (5 bases). Trimming cost V 4 bases and J 7 bases, with 25 bases left between them. The V gene's germline CDR1 is SGHRS and CDR2 YFSETQ. The CDR3 is 17 amino acids. Written as DNA, the CDR3 is TGCGCCAGCAGCCTGGGGCCGGTAGGGCAGGATCAAAATACGCAGTATTTT. This encodes CASSLGPVGQDQNTQYF.

The J gene is TRBJ2-7, the V gene TRBV5-6; D is perhaps TRBD1 or TRBD2 (5 bases each). V was clipped by 1 base and J by 7 bases, with 21 bases between them. CDR1 SGHDT and CDR2 YYEEEE come from the germline V gene. CDR3 length equals 16 residues. The CDR3 loop is CASSLRRSGTSREQYF. For the CDR3, the DNA is TGTGCCAGCAGCTTGCGGCGGTCAGGGACCTCTCGAGAGCAGTACTTC.

This chain links TRBV19 with TRBJ1-2; the D gene is possibly TRBD1 (5 bases). This CDR3 has 15 amino acids. Germline CDR1 reads LNHDA; CDR2 reads SQIVND (reference sequence). Trimming took off 5 bases at V and 2 bases at J, with 15 bases between the two ends. CDR3 region: CASSLRGVENYGYTF. CDR3 nucleotide sequence: TGTGCCAGTAGTCTCCGAGGGGTTGAAAACTATGGCTACACCTTC.

V and J are TRBV12-5 and TRBJ1-2; D remains ambiguous. The V end lost 6 bases, the J end lost 7 bases, and 24 bases lay between the germline ends. This CDR3 comprises 16 residues. CDR1 LGHNT and CDR2 FRNRAP come from the germline V gene. Written as DNA, the CDR3 is TGTGCTAGTGGCCGGGAGTACCCAGATAGTACGGCTGGCTACACCTTC. It specifies CASGREYPDSTAGYTF.